This TCR beta chain was recovered during a study of cytomegalovirus exposure and HLA in healthy donors. General observations from the study: Among TCR beta chains, those listed as cytomegalovirus-associated numbered over 150. Researchers left out some V segments, among them TRBV6-2 and TRBV6-3, as indistinguishable. Analyses of presence/absence relied on an assumption of roughly uniform sequencing depth across donors.

PCR amplification relied on 60 Vbeta primers (plus 13 Jbeta primers). Original processing notes: The authors later counted approximately 80 million unique TCR beta chains, roughly 10 million of them shared. Produced via immunoSEQ multiplex PCR; TCRdb's table is partial and in-frame only. V and J calls and clone size are those listed in that table; D and trimming were worked out from the DNA. The repertoire includes approximately 140,000 clones, roughly 63% of them detected once, and approximately 6.6% sits in the top ten. To note about this clone: As yet, its antigen is unknown.

V shed 5 bases, J shed 4 bases, and the junction held 5 bases outside the gene matches. The germline V gene has CDR1 SGDLS and CDR2 YYNGEE. The CDR3 runs 14 residues. The sequence was collected from a woman aged 55-75 years in good health and CMV-seropositive. Material: PBMCs. The rearrangement uses TRBV9 and TRBJ1-2; 10 nucleotides agree with TRBD1. The CDR3: CASRGTGVAYGYTF. CDR3 DNA sequence: TGTGCCAGCAGGGGGACAGGGGTCGCCTATGGCTACACCTTC.